This T cell receptor beta chain is from a study of blood T cell repertoires in COVID-19. About the research overall: The analysed material was cDNA or gDNA that came from T cells, B-cell-depleted T cells, or PBMCs.

The length of the CDR3 is 15 residues. Per germline, CDR1 DFQATT and CDR2 SNEGSKA (reference sequence). The V end was cut by 3 bases, the J end by 2 bases, with 17 bases between. TCRdb keeps only in-frame clones here, not all; method: immunoSEQ multiplex PCR. The data show more than 150,000 clones, about 86% seen once. The sequenced sample was peripheral blood. The sequence was collected from a woman between 70 and 85 years old with acute or convalescent COVID-19. J is TRBJ2-7 and V is TRBV20-1; D is perhaps TRBD1 (5 bases). CDR3 amino acids: CSASQLPGLTYEQYF. DNA for the CDR3: TGCAGTGCTAGTCAGCTTCCAGGGCTCACCTACGAGCAGTACTTC.